The 8 T cell receptor beta chains listed next were all sequenced from one sample in a study of shared clonotypes between healthy human individuals. Only in-frame clones appear in the TCRdb table, and some are missing; sequencing was by immunoSEQ multiplex PCR. This table holds 2 million to 3 million clones, 80% to 95% found once. The sequencing input was naive CD4+ T cells from PBMCs. Subset denoted: CD45RA+ positively selected. The receptor source for this set is a man aged 18 to 30 in good health. Some clones in this sample may be carry-over from other donors' samples.

This chain joins TRBV7-9 and TRBJ2-2; D gene unclear. Trimming took off 4 bases at V and 2 bases at J, with 8 bases between the two ends. The CDR3 covers 14 residues. Germline CDR1 and CDR2: SEHNR and FQNEAQ (reference sequence). The CDR3 nucleotides are TGTGCCAGCAGCTACATCTCAAACACCGGGGAGCTGTTTTTT. Residues: CASSYISNTGELFF. Combining the CDR3 with reference TRBV7-9 and TRBJ2-2 gives the whole variable domain DTGVSQNPRHKITKRGQNVTFRCDPISEHNRLYWYRQTLGQGPEFLTYFQNEAQLEKSRLLSDRFSAERPKGSFSTLEIQRTEQGDSAMYLCASSYISNTGELFFGEGSRLTVL.

The genes are TRBV28 and TRBJ2-1, with 9 bases fitting TRBD2. This CDR3 has 14 amino acids. The junction had 7 bases not matched to a gene; V was cut back by 8 bases and J by 5 bases. Germline CDR1 and CDR2: MDHEN and SYDVKM. The CDR3 spells CASSRVAGDNEQFF. The CDR3 DNA reads TGTGCCAGCTCGAGGGTAGCGGGGGACAATGAGCAGTTCTTC.

This rearrangement joins TRBV15 to TRBJ2-3, with D hard to call. There are 15 residues in the CDR3. Germline CDR1 reads LNHNV; CDR2 reads YYDKDF (reference sequence). Trimming removed 0 bases at V and 1 base at J, with 8 bases between. CDR3 sequence (DNA): TGTGCCACCAGCAGAGATATCGAGGGCACAGATACGCAGTATTTT. Amino acid sequence: CATSRDIEGTDTQYF. The full variable domain, its missing parts supplied by reference TRBV15 and TRBJ2-3, is DAMVIQNPRYQVTQFGKPVTLSCSQTLNHNVMYWYQQKSSQAPKLLFHYYDKDFNNEADTPDNFQSRRPNTSFCFLDIRSPGLGDTAMYLCATSRDIEGTDTQYFGPGTRLTVL.

Concerning this clone itself: Other DNA sequences in this sample translate to the same CDR3. The rearrangement uses TRBV7-3 and TRBJ1-1; 8 bases are a match to TRBD1. CDR1 SGHTA and CDR2 FQGTGA come from the germline V gene. This CDR3 comprises 14 residues. The V segment lost 5 bases and the J segment 4 bases; nucleotides outside the gene matches: 6. CDR3 in amino acids: CASSPRTGSTEAFF. DNA for the CDR3: TGTGCCAGCAGCCCAAGGACAGGGTCCACTGAAGCTTTCTTT.

The V call is TRBV5-1, the J call TRBJ1-1; D is perhaps TRBD1 (6 bases). The CDR3 covers 17 residues. Germline assignment: CDR1 SGHRS and CDR2 YFSETQ. V was cut by 4 bases and J by 3 bases, with 22 bases left in between. In DNA, the CDR3 is TGCGCCAGCAGCCCTATGGTGGCAGGGGTAGGGGACACTGAAGCTTTCTTT. It specifies CASSPMVAGVGDTEAFF.

The chain joins TRBV15 to TRBJ2-7; D gene unclear. Trimming pared 0 bases from V and 0 bases from J, leaving 6 bases between. The CDR3 runs 14 residues. Germline assignment: CDR1 LNHNV and CDR2 YYDKDF (reference sequence). The CDR3 spells CATSREYISYEQYF. CDR3 coding DNA: TGTGCCACCAGCAGAGAATATATCTCCTACGAGCAGTACTTC.

The CDR3, as DNA: TGTGCCACCACGCTTAAGGGACAGAACACTGAAGCTTTCTTT. Translation: CATTLKGQNTEAFF. The chain has TRBV15 and TRBJ1-1, with a weak D call TRBD1 (6 bases). V gave up 7 bases and J gave up 1 base, with 13 bases separating them. Germline V gene data show CDR1 as LNHNV and CDR2 as YYDKDF (reference sequence). The CDR3 is 14 amino acids.

The V call is TRBV2, the J call TRBJ1-1; 8 positions agree with TRBD1. V was clipped by 3 bases and J by 2 bases; unmatched bases: 5. In germline, CDR1 is SNHLY, CDR2 FYNNEI. This CDR3 spans 15 amino acids. The CDR3: CASSDRGLHNTEAFF. The CDR3, as DNA: TGTGCCAGCAGTGACAGGGGGCTCCATAACACTGAAGCTTTCTTT.